This T cell receptor beta chain was found in a study of blood T cell repertoires in COVID-19. Only in-frame clones appear in the TCRdb table, and some are missing; sequencing was by immunoSEQ multiplex PCR. This table holds roughly 180,000 clones, 75% to 90% found once. Trimming pared 6 bases from V and 7 bases from J, leaving 15 bases between. The CDR3 runs 13 residues. CDR1 is MNHEY, CDR2 SVGAGI, per germline. The V call is TRBV6-5, the J call TRBJ1-2; D possibly corresponds to TRBD1 (6 bases). The sequencing input was PBMCs or T cells enriched from blood (not recorded which). The source is a middle-aged man who had recovered from COVID-19. Here the CDR3 reads CASSGQSATGYTF. CDR3 nucleotide sequence: TGTGCCAGCAGCGGACAGTCCGCGACTGGCTACACCTTC.